The source of this T cell receptor beta chain is a study of human T cells and chemical hapten exposure. Across the study: Patch tests put 0.01% DPC on the upper back, read at 6 days.

This clonotype was seen more than once but under ten times. Described time point: patch test 2, 6 weeks after DPC sensitization. The treatment denotes: therapeutic diphenylcyclopropenone sensitization with weekly scalp DPC. TCRdb passed the RACE reads through MiXCR, listing each CDR3 protein once. The table shows some 89,000 distinct CDR3 sequences, with roughly 10% occurring only once. Looked up from germline, CDR1 is DFQATT and CDR2 is SNEGSKA (reference sequence). Losses at the gene ends were 3 bases for V and 2 bases for J; bases not matched to a gene: 9. CDR3 size: 16 residues. This receptor was obtained from a woman aged 30 to 39 with alopecia areata. Some clones in this sample may be carry-over from other donors' samples. V and J are TRBV20-1 and TRBJ1-4, with 7 nucleotides matching TRBD1. This specimen was whole blood, taken in connection with sensitization to the hapten diphenylcyclopropenone (DPC). For the CDR3, the DNA is TGCAGTGCTAGGAGGACAGGTTTGGCGACTAATGAAAAACTGTTTTTT. Translating gives CSARRTGLATNEKLFF.